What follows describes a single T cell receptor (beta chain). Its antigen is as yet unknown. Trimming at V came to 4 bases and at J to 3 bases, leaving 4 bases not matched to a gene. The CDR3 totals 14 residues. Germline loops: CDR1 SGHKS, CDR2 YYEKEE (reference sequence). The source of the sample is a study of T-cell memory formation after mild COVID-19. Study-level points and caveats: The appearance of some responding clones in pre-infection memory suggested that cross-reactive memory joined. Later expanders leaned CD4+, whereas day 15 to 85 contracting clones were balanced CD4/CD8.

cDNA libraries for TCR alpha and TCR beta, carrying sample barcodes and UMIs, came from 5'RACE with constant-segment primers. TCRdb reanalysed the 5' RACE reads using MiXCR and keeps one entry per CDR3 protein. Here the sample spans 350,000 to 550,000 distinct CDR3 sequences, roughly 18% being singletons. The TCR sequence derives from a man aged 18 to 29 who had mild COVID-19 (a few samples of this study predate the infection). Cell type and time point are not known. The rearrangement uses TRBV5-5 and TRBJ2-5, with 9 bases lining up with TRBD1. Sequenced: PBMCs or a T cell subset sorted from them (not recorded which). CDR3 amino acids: CASSPDRGKETQYF. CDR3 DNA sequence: TGTGCCAGCAGCCCGGACAGGGGAAAAGAGACCCAGTACTTC.